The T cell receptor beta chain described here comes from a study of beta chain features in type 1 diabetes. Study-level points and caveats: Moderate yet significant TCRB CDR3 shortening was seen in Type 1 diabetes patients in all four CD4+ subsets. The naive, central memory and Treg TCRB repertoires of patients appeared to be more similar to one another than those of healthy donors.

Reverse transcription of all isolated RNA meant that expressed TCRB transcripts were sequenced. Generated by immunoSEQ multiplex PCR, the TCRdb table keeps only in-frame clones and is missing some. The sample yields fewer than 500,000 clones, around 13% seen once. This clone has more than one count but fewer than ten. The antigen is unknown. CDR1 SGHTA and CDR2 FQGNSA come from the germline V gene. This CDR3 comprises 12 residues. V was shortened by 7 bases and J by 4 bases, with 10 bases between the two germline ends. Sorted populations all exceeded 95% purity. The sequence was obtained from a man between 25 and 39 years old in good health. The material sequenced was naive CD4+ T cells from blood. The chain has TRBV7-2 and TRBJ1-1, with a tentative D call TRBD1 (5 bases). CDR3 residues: CASIGQLTEAFF. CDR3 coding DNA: TGTGCCAGCATTGGACAACTCACTGAAGCTTTCTTT.